This TCR beta chain was sequenced in a study of cytomegalovirus exposure and HLA in healthy donors. Primers included in the PCR were 60 Vbeta and 13 Jbeta primers. Repertoires were generated with immunoSEQ multiplex PCR, while TCRdb's copy carries only in-frame clones and drops some. Of over 95,000 clones in the sample, 74% are singletons; the top ten hold 2% to 2.5%. V lost 6 bases and J lost 5; bases outside the gene matches: 8. Germline assignment: CDR1 MDHEN and CDR2 SYDVKM. This CDR3 is 15 amino acids long. What was sequenced was PBMCs. The TCR comes from a human donor in good health. The gene calls are TRBV28 and TRBJ1-1; 11 bases line up with TRBD1. CDR3 amino acids: CASSYLGQGGTEAFF. For the CDR3, the DNA is TGTGCCAGCAGCTACCTGGGACAGGGGGGGACTGAAGCTTTCTTT.